Below are 19 T cell receptor beta chains sequenced from a single sample in a study of T cell changes during pregnancy in multiple sclerosis. Libraries were prepared by immunoSEQ multiplex PCR; TCRdb keeps only in-frame clonotypes and omits some of them. Among roughly 74,000 clones, about 85% were seen once, and the ten largest hold approximately 3.4%. Sequenced here: peripheral blood, sampled before pregnancy. Receptor source: a female donor with multiple sclerosis, enrolled in a pregnancy study.

The gene calls are TRBV5-6 and TRBJ2-1; TRBD1 matches 9 bases. From germline, CDR1 is SGHDT and CDR2 YYEEEE. The CDR3 totals 15 residues. Unmatched junction bases numbered 4, after V lost 2 bases and J lost 4 bases. CDR3 nucleotide sequence: TGTGCCAGCAGCTTAACAGGGGGCGGGTACAATGAGCAGTTCTTC. Residues: CASSLTGGGYNEQFF. Combining the CDR3 with reference TRBV5-6 and TRBJ2-1 gives the whole variable domain DAGVTQSPTHLIKTRGQQVTLRCSPKSGHDTVSWYQQALGQGPQFIFQYYEEEERQRGNFPDRFSGHQFPNYSSELNVNALLLGDSALYLCASSLTGGGYNEQFFGPGTRLTVL.

The chain combines TRBV18 with TRBJ2-1; 12 bases align to TRBD1. Germline V CDR1 and CDR2: KGHSH, LQKENI. CDR3 length: 15 residues. V lost 2 bases and J lost 9; bases outside the gene matches: 5. For the CDR3, the DNA is TGTGCCAGCTCACCAGGGACAGGGGGCCTGGGTGAGCAGTTCTTC. Encoded protein: CASSPGTGGLGEQFF.

V and J are TRBV5-1 and TRBJ2-7, with D perhaps TRBD1 (6 bases). V gave up 3 bases and J gave up 3 bases, with 22 bases separating them. In germline, CDR1 is SGHRS, CDR2 YFSETQ. This CDR3 contains 17 residues. The CDR3 reads CASSSRLQGMGNYEQYF. The CDR3 DNA sequence: TGCGCCAGCAGCTCTCGTCTTCAGGGGATGGGTAACTACGAGCAGTACTTC.

The rearrangement uses TRBV5-6 and TRBJ2-7; possibly TRBD2 for D (6 bases). V was cut by 4 bases and J by 3 bases, with 11 bases left in between. Germline CDR1 SGHDT, CDR2 YYEEEE. CDR3 size: 13 residues. The CDR3 DNA reads as TGTGCCAGCAGCCACCCGACTAGCTACGAGCAGTACTTC. Translated, it gives CASSHPTSYEQYF.

The chain couples TRBV6-5 to TRBJ1-1; weak D call: TRBD1 (6 bases). The CDR3 spans 15 residues. The V gene's germline CDR1 is MNHEY and CDR2 SVGAGI. The germline V and J ends were trimmed by 0 bases and 8 bases, with 16 bases remaining between them. Here the CDR3 reads CASSYSSAGVQEAFF. In DNA form, the CDR3 reads TGTGCCAGCAGTTACTCGTCGGCAGGGGTACAAGAAGCTTTCTTT.

The chain couples TRBV25-1 to TRBJ1-2; no firm D call. The V gene's germline CDR1 is MGHDK and CDR2 SYGVNS. V was cut by 3 bases and J by 4 bases, with 6 bases left in between. The CDR3 spans 12 residues. The CDR3 nucleotides are TGTGCCAGCAGTGATGGAGGCTATGGCTACACCTTC. Translating gives CASSDGGYGYTF.

This clone came up once. V gene TRBV6-5 combines with J gene TRBJ1-3; D not resolved. V was cut by 2 bases and J by 5 bases, with 10 bases left in between. This CDR3 is 14 amino acids long. Germline CDR1 and CDR2: MNHEY and SVGAGI. CDR3 sequence (DNA): TGTGCCAGCAGTTACCGGTCAACTCGAAACACCATATATTTT. Encoded protein: CASSYRSTRNTIYF.

The chain joins TRBV27 to TRBJ1-1, with D perhaps TRBD1 (6 bases). V lost 5 bases and J 4 bases, leaving 17 bases between the germline ends. The CDR3 runs 15 residues. CDR1 MNHEY and CDR2 SMNVEV come from the germline V gene (reference sequence). CDR3 sequence: CASSPGQGRVTEAFF. The CDR3 nucleotides read TGTGCCAGCAGTCCAGGTCAGGGGAGGGTCACTGAAGCTTTCTTT.

The chain recombines TRBV29-1 with TRBJ2-3; tentative D call: TRBD1 (5 bases). V gave up 4 bases and J gave up 3 bases, with 11 bases separating them. CDR1 SQVTM and CDR2 ANQGSEA come from the germline V gene. The CDR3 is 13 amino acids. The CDR3 region is CSVVRTRTDTQYF. The CDR3, as DNA: TGCAGCGTTGTACGGACACGGACAGATACGCAGTATTTT.

This clone was seen a single time. V usage is TRBV6-5 and J usage is TRBJ2-2; D is undetermined. Germline V gene data show CDR1 as MNHEY and CDR2 as SVGAGI. The ends were cut back, 0 bases at V and 2 bases at J, with 7 bases in the middle. The CDR3 runs 15 residues. CDR3 sequence: CASSYSVYNTGELFF. DNA of the CDR3: TGTGCCAGCAGTTACTCGGTCTACAACACCGGGGAGCTGTTTTTT.

CDR3 in DNA: TGTGCCAGCAGTTTAGCCCCGGTGGTCGGCTCCTACGAGCAGTACTTC. Translation gives CASSLAPVVGSYEQYF. The chain recombines TRBV27 with TRBJ2-7; D is unresolved. Germline CDR1 reads MNHEY; CDR2 reads SMNVEV (reference sequence). This CDR3 spans 16 amino acids. Trimming stripped 2 bases from V and 0 bases from J, with 14 bases between.

The chain is built from TRBV11-3 and TRBJ2-2; the D gene is possibly TRBD1 (5 bases). V lost 5 bases to trimming and J lost 2 bases, with 21 bases between them. The CDR3 is 18 amino acids. The germline CDR1 and CDR2 sequences are SGHNT and YENEEA. This CDR3 reads CASSPWGRDKPNTGELFF. DNA for the CDR3: TGTGCCAGCAGCCCCTGGGGCAGGGATAAGCCTAACACCGGGGAGCTGTTTTTT.

This clone was observed once. CDR3 nucleotides: TGCAGCGCCACGCAGGGGGCCGGGGAGACCCAGTACTTC. The encoded protein is CSATQGAGETQYF. This chain connects TRBV29-1 to TRBJ2-5; TRBD1 matches at 8 bases. Per germline, CDR1 SQVTM and CDR2 ANQGSEA. The V gene end was trimmed by 7 bases and the J gene end by 5 bases; junction bases not matched to a gene: 9. The CDR3 contains 13 residues.

This chain links TRBV29-1 with TRBJ2-5; 13 nucleotides agree with TRBD2. Trimming cost V 6 bases and J 5 bases; bases outside gene matches: 9. The CDR3 covers 15 residues. Per the germline V gene, CDR1 is SQVTM and CDR2 is ANQGSEA. The CDR3 bases are TGCAGCGTACAAGGGGGGACTAGCGGGATTGAGACCCAGTACTTC. Its translation: CSVQGGTSGIETQYF.

This chain links TRBV11-3 with TRBJ2-5; 11 bases are shared with TRBD2. The V gene's germline CDR1 is SGHNT and CDR2 YENEEA. Losses at the gene ends were 5 bases for V and 8 bases for J; bases not matched to a gene: 7. The CDR3 has 14 residues. CDR3 in DNA: TGTGCCAGCAGCCCTAGCGGGGGGACCCGTACCCAGTACTTC. Amino acids: CASSPSGGTRTQYF.

The chain is built from TRBV10-3 and TRBJ2-1, with 7 bases identical to TRBD2. J gave up 8 bases and V 8 bases, and 9 bases lay outside the gene matches. The length of the CDR3 is 13 residues. Germline values: CDR1 ENHRY, CDR2 SYGVKD. The CDR3 DNA follows: TGTGCCATCTCCGGACTAGAGGCCGATGAGCAGTTCTTC. This gives the protein CAISGLEADEQFF.

The chain carries TRBV15 and TRBJ2-5, with D possibly being TRBD1 (5 bases). From germline, CDR1 is LNHNV and CDR2 YYDKDF (reference sequence). This CDR3 region has 15 residues. Trimming removed 1 base from V and 5 bases from J, with 14 bases in between. The CDR3 here is CATSRGDQGSETQYF. The CDR3 DNA reads as TGTGCCACCAGCAGAGGTGATCAGGGTTCCGAGACCCAGTACTTC.

This clone has only one observation. The genes are TRBV5-6 and TRBJ2-1; 7 nucleotides line up with TRBD2. V lost 3 bases to trimming and J lost 15 bases; unmatched junction nucleotides: 15. The germline gives CDR1 SGHDT, CDR2 YYEEEE. This CDR3 is built from 14 residues. CDR3 bases: TGTGCCAGCAGCTGGGGCCGGGCGGGGGACCCGATGTTCTTC. Translated, it gives CASSWGRAGDPMFF.

The J gene is TRBJ1-5, the V gene TRBV5-8; D perhaps matches TRBD1 (6 bases). The CDR3 consists of 15 residues. V was shortened by 6 bases and J by 3 bases, with 16 bases between the two germline ends. The germline V gene encodes CDR1 SGHTS and CDR2 YDEGEE. CDR3 residues: CASIPTDSFNQPQHF. The CDR3 DNA follows: TGTGCCAGCATCCCGACGGACAGCTTCAATCAGCCCCAGCATTTT.